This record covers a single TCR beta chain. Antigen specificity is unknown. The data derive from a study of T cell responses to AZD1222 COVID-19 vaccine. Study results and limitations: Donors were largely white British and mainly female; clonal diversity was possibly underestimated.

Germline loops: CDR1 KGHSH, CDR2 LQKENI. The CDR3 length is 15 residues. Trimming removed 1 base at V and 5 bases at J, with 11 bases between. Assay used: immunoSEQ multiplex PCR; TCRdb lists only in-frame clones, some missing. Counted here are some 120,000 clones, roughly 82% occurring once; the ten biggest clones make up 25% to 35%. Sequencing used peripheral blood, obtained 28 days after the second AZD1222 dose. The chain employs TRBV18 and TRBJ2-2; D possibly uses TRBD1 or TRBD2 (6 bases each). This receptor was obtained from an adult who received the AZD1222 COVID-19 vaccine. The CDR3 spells CASSPRGAQTGELFF. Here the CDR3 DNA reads TGTGCCAGCTCACCACGGGGGGCGCAAACCGGGGAGCTGTTTTTT. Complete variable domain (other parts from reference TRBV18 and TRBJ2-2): NAGVMQNPRHLVRRRGQEARLRCSPMKGHSHVYWYRQLPEEGLKFMVYLQKENIIDESGMPKERFSAEFPKEGPSILRIQQVVRGDSAAYFCASSPRGAQTGELFFGEGSRLTVL.